These 22 T cell receptor beta chains were sequenced from one sample in a study of post-analysis software for immune sequencing data. General study results and limits: Controls showed lower frequencies than patients for five or six TRBV segments, and TRBV5-6, TRBV5-1 and TRBV20-1 were among these.

cDNA libraries for TCR beta contained unique molecular identifiers. TCRdb independently ran MiXCR on the PCR reads; one entry per CDR3 protein. The table records about 820,000 distinct CDR3 sequences, approximately 53% of them present only once. For these receptors, no antigen is known. The sample comprised blood. These receptors came from a girl aged 10-17 years with multiple sclerosis.

The rearrangement joins TRBV5-5 to TRBJ2-5; 12 positions match TRBD2. After removal of 1 base from V and 11 bases from J, the junction contained 15 bases not matched to a gene. The length of the CDR3 is 17 residues. The germline gives CDR1 SGHKS, CDR2 YYEKEE (reference sequence). CDR3 region: CASSLLVRTSGNEEQYF. The CDR3, as DNA: TGTGCCAGCAGCTTGCTGGTTAGGACTAGCGGGAATGAGGAGCAGTACTTC.

V is TRBV12-3 or TRBV12-4 and J is TRBJ2-7, with 9 bases fitting TRBD2. The CDR3 runs to 15 residues. With 7 bases clipped from V and 1 base from J, the junction kept 8 bases outside the gene matches. CDR3 in amino acids: CASTPGLAGSYEQYF. CDR3 DNA: TGTGCCAGCACCCCGGGACTAGCCGGTTCCTACGAGCAGTACTTC.

The genes are TRBV5-1 and TRBJ1-1; D is possibly TRBD1 (6 bases). The CDR3 covers 11 residues. Trimming left V 4 bases short and J 8 bases short, with 9 bases between. Germline V CDR1 and CDR2: SGHRS, YFSETQ. CDR3 amino acids: CASSTQGEAFF. CDR3 sequence (DNA): TGCGCCAGCAGCACCCAGGGGGAAGCTTTCTTT.

The rearrangement uses TRBV2 and TRBJ1-1, with D possibly being TRBD1 (6 bases). Germline V gene lookup returns CDR1 SNHLY and CDR2 FYNNEI. Trimming removed 6 bases at V and 2 bases at J, with 25 bases between. The CDR3 has 18 amino acids. The CDR3 sequence: CASSEPTGAAILNTEAFF. The CDR3 nucleotides read TGTGCCAGCAGCGAACCGACGGGGGCTGCTATTCTAAACACTGAAGCTTTCTTT.

In its sample, this clonotype was seen a few times. The genes are TRBV28 and TRBJ2-5; weak D call: TRBD1 (5 bases). CDR1 MDHEN and CDR2 SYDVKM come from the germline V gene. CDR3 length equals 14 residues. V lost 3 bases, J lost 1 base, and 9 bases lay in between. The CDR3 spells CASSFPQGQETQYF. Written as DNA, the CDR3 is TGTGCCAGCAGTTTCCCGCAGGGCCAAGAGACCCAGTACTTC.

The rearrangement joins TRBV10-3 to TRBJ2-1; D may be TRBD1 or TRBD2 (6 bases each). The ends were cut back, 1 base at V and 0 bases at J, with 22 bases in the middle. CDR3 length: 20 amino acids. The V gene's germline CDR1 is ENHRY and CDR2 SYGVKD. The CDR3 nucleotides are TGTGCCATCAGTGAGTTGTTCCGATCGAACGGGGGCGTCTCCTACAATGAGCAGTTCTTC. It translates to CAISELFRSNGGVSYNEQFF.

The genes are TRBV5-1 and TRBJ2-6, with TRBD1 matching 8 bases. The length of the CDR3 is 18 residues. The germline V gene has CDR1 SGHRS and CDR2 YFSETQ. Unmatched junction bases numbered 11, after V lost 2 bases and J lost 4 bases. The CDR3 region is CASSFGRQGAPGANVLTF. The CDR3 bases are TGCGCCAGCAGCTTCGGACGTCAGGGGGCCCCCGGGGCCAACGTCCTGACTTTC.

The rearrangement joins TRBV6-6 to TRBJ2-4, with D tentatively TRBD2 (6 bases). Looked up from germline, CDR1 is MNHNY and CDR2 is SVGAGI (reference sequence). V was pared by 5 bases and J by 0 bases, with 17 bases between. This CDR3 region has 17 residues. In nucleotides, the CDR3 is TGTGCCAGCAGTCAAACGACGGGGGTCCTAGCCAAAAACATTCAGTACTTC. It is translated as CASSQTTGVLAKNIQYF.

The chain links TRBV3-1 to TRBJ2-3, with TRBD2 matching over 7 bases. V was pared by 3 bases and J by 3 bases, with 15 bases of the junction left unmatched. CDR1 and CDR2 from the germline V gene are LGHDT and YNNKEL (reference sequence). This CDR3 contains 18 residues. This chain's CDR3 is CASSHLSPLAGGTDTQYF. In nucleotides, the CDR3 is TGTGCCAGCAGCCACCTTAGCCCCTTAGCGGGCGGAACAGATACGCAGTATTTT.

The V and J genes are TRBV7-9 and TRBJ2-1; 7 bases align to TRBD1. Losses at the gene ends were 5 bases for V and 8 bases for J; bases not matched to a gene: 18. The CDR3 covers 17 residues. In germline, CDR1 is SEHNR, CDR2 FQNEAQ (reference sequence). The DNA for the CDR3 is TGTGCCAGCAGCCTACGAGCCAGACAGGGAGTATGGGATGAGCAGTTCTTC. This encodes CASSLRARQGVWDEQFF. The whole variable domain, remainder taken from reference TRBV7-9 and TRBJ2-1, is DTGVSQNPRHKITKRGQNVTFRCDPISEHNRLYWYRQTLGQGPEFLTYFQNEAQLEKSRLLSDRFSAERPKGSFSTLEIQRTEQGDSAMYLCASSLRARQGVWDEQFFGPGTRLTVL.

The chain combines TRBV19 with TRBJ1-5; D remains ambiguous. V was shortened by 3 bases and J by 3 bases, with 12 bases between the two germline ends. CDR3 length: 15 residues. CDR1 is LNHDA and CDR2 is SQIVND in the germline V gene (reference sequence). CDR3 in DNA: TGTGCCAGTAGTATGCTCGGACTCCTCAATCAGCCCCAGCATTTT. Its translation: CASSMLGLLNQPQHF.

The chain has TRBV20-1 and TRBJ1-2; 7 positions match TRBD1. Germline assignment: CDR1 DFQATT and CDR2 SNEGSKA (reference sequence). Losses at the gene ends were 6 bases for V and 7 bases for J; bases not matched to a gene: 20. This CDR3 contains 16 residues. CDR3 sequence (DNA): TGCAGTGCCCCGACAGGGCAGGCAACGGGCTATGCTGGCTACACCTTC. It codes for CSAPTGQATGYAGYTF.

This chain links TRBV12-3 or TRBV12-4 with TRBJ2-3, with D possibly TRBD1 on 5 matching bases. V was shortened by 5 bases and J by 2 bases, with 11 bases between the two germline ends. The CDR3 extends over 14 amino acids. The CDR3 coding sequence is TGTGCCAGCAGTAGGTCAGGGCCCACAGATACGCAGTATTTT. Amino acid sequence: CASSRSGPTDTQYF.

The chain uses TRBV12-3 or TRBV12-4 and TRBJ2-1, with 7 bases aligning to TRBD2. CDR3 size: 15 residues. The junction had 11 bases not matched to a gene; V was cut back by 6 bases and J by 6 bases. CDR3 sequence: CASSDPGTTINEQFF. CDR3 coding DNA: TGTGCCAGCAGCGACCCCGGGACTACCATCAATGAGCAGTTCTTC.

This clonotype was picked up a small number of times. V usage is TRBV12-3 or TRBV12-4 and J usage is TRBJ1-1, with unresolved D. With 6 bases removed from V and 10 bases from J, the gap between germline ends came to 21 bases. The CDR3 spans 14 residues. The CDR3 bases are TGTGCCAGCAGAGATAACCCGGCCCAGAATCGAGCTTTCTTT. Its translation is CASRDNPAQNRAFF.

V usage is TRBV20-1 and J usage is TRBJ2-7, with 9 positions matching TRBD2. CDR3 length: 15 residues. The V and J ends lost 1 base and 5 bases, in that order; junction bases with no gene match: 9. Germline V gene lookup returns CDR1 DFQATT and CDR2 SNEGSKA (reference sequence). CDR3 amino acids: CSARGRGSGGHEQYF. CDR3 sequence (DNA): TGCAGTGCTAGAGGGAGGGGTAGCGGGGGCCACGAGCAGTACTTC.

This chain uses TRBV10-3 with TRBJ2-5; D is ambiguous. Germline lookup yields CDR1 ENHRY and CDR2 SYGVKD. This CDR3 has 14 residues. V lost 5 bases to trimming and J lost 4 bases, with 14 bases between them. This CDR3 is CAISRAGGGETQYF. As DNA, the CDR3 is TGTGCCATCAGTCGAGCCGGCGGTGGAGAGACCCAGTACTTC.

This clonotype occurred a few times. This rearrangement joins TRBV29-1 to TRBJ1-2; 7 bases agree with TRBD1. The germline V gene has CDR1 SQVTM and CDR2 ANQGSEA. CDR3 length equals 12 residues. Losses at the gene ends were 7 bases for V and 4 bases for J; bases not matched to a gene: 6. CDR3 amino acids: CSAKTGAYGYTF. CDR3 bases: TGCAGCGCCAAAACAGGGGCCTATGGCTACACCTTC.

This clonotype was counted between two and nine times. The V call is TRBV6-2 or TRBV6-3, the J call TRBJ2-7, with TRBD1 matching over 8 bases. V shed 2 bases and J 0 bases; nucleotides not matched to a gene: 9. This CDR3 region has 17 residues. Germline values: CDR1 MNHEY, CDR2 SVGEGT. CDR3 bases: TGTGCCAGCAGTTACCCCATAGGACAGGGAGTCTCCTACGAGCAGTACTTC. Residues: CASSYPIGQGVSYEQYF.

This clonotype was picked up a small number of times. This rearrangement joins TRBV27 to TRBJ2-7; the D gene is possibly TRBD1 (6 bases). Germline values: CDR1 MNHEY, CDR2 SMNVEV (reference sequence). Trimming removed 5 bases at V and 0 bases at J, with 23 bases between. The CDR3 length is 18 residues. The CDR3 region is CASSPDLPRQVLSYEQYF. In DNA, the CDR3 is TGTGCCAGCAGTCCCGACCTACCACGACAGGTCCTCTCCTACGAGCAGTACTTC.

This clonotype was seen only a few times. This chain joins TRBV14 and TRBJ2-7, with 7 bases fitting TRBD1. The CDR3 is 14 residues long. Losses at the gene ends were 4 bases for V and 3 bases for J; bases not matched to a gene: 6. Germline assignment: CDR1 SGHDN and CDR2 FVKESK. This CDR3 is CASSLGTVDYEQYF. The CDR3 DNA sequence: TGTGCCAGCAGCCTGGGGACAGTGGACTACGAGCAGTACTTC. Together with reference TRBV14 and TRBJ2-7, the CDR3 gives the full variable domain: EAGVTQFPSHSVIEKGQTVTLRCDPISGHDNLYWYRRVMGKEIKFLLHFVKESKQDESGMPNNRFLAERTGGTYSTLKVQPAELEDSGVYFCASSLGTVDYEQYFGPGTRLTVT.

The rearrangement uses TRBV6-2 or TRBV6-3 and TRBJ2-7; D uncertain. Germline V gene sequence: CDR1 MNHEY, CDR2 SVGEGT. This CDR3 is 13 amino acids long. V was pared by 0 bases and J by 5 bases, with 8 bases between. The CDR3: CASSYSRLHEQYF. Written as DNA, the CDR3 is TGTGCCAGCAGTTACTCGAGGCTCCACGAGCAGTACTTC.